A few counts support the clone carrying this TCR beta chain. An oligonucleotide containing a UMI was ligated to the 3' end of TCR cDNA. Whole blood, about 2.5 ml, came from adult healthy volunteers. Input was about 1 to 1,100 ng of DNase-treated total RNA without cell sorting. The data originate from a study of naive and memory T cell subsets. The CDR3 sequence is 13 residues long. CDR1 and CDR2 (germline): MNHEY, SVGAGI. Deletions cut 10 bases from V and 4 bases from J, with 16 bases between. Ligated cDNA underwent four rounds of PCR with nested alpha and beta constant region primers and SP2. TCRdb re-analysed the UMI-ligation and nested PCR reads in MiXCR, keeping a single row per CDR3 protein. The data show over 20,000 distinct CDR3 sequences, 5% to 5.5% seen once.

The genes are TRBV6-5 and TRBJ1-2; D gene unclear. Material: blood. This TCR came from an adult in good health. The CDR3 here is CATLKPGIYGYTF. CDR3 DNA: TGTGCCACCTTAAAACCAGGAATCTATGGCTACACCTTC.